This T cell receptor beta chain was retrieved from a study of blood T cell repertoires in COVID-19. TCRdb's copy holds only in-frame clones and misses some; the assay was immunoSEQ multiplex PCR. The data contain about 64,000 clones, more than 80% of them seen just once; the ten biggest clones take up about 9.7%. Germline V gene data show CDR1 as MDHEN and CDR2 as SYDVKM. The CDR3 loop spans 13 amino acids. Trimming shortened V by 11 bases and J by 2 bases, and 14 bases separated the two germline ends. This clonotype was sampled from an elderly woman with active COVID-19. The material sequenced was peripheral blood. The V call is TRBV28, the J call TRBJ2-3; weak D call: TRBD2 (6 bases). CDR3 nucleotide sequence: TGTGCCGAGAGGGACTCGGTCACAGATACGCAGTATTTT. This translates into CAERDSVTDTQYF.